The next 22 T cell receptor beta chains were all read from a single sample in a study of cytotoxic CD8 clonotypes in ibrutinib-treated CLL. Data came from immunoSEQ multiplex PCR; TCRdb stores just in-frame clones and leaves some out. This sample has roughly 97,000 clones; 70% to 85% occur once, and the top ten carry about 32%. The input for sequencing was PBMCs, taken after 12 months of ibrutinib treatment. These receptors were taken from a human donor with chronic lymphocytic leukemia.

The gene calls are TRBV6-1 and TRBJ2-7, with TRBD1 matching 7 bases. The CDR3 has 14 residues. Germline CDR1 reads MNHNS; CDR2 reads SASEGT. V trimming: 5 bases; J trimming: 2 bases; junction bases outside the gene matches: 6. In DNA, the CDR3 is TGTGCCAGCAGTCCGACAGGGCCTACCTACGAGCAGTACTTC. This encodes CASSPTGPTYEQYF.

The V call is TRBV5-1, the J call TRBJ1-2; D gene unclear. The CDR3 covers 16 residues. CDR1 and CDR2 from the germline V gene are SGHRS and YFSETQ. V lost 3 bases and J lost 0, with 15 bases in between. CDR3 DNA: TGCGCCAGCAGCTGGAAGGCGCGGAGTTCTAACTATGGCTACACCTTC. Protein product: CASSWKARSSNYGYTF.

This chain links TRBV4-3 with TRBJ2-5; 13 positions agree with TRBD2. The CDR3 runs 18 residues. The junction had 10 bases not matched to a gene; V was cut back by 3 bases and J by 3 bases. Per germline, CDR1 LGHNA and CDR2 YSLEER. The CDR3 protein is CASSHALKGLAGKETQYF. The DNA for the CDR3 is TGCGCCAGCAGCCATGCGCTCAAGGGACTAGCGGGGAAAGAGACCCAGTACTTC.

The rearrangement joins TRBV5-1 to TRBJ1-5, with 7 bases aligning to TRBD1. The germline CDR1 and CDR2 sequences are SGHRS and YFSETQ. Unmatched junction bases numbered 4, after V lost 1 base and J lost 6 bases. CDR3 length: 14 residues. The CDR3 DNA reads as TGCGCCAGCAGCTTGCAGGGGGAAAGTCAGCCCCAGCATTTT. This sequence encodes CASSLQGESQPQHF.

The chain joins TRBV6-6 to TRBJ1-5, with TRBD1 matching 9 bases. V shed 7 bases, J shed 5 bases, and the junction held 12 bases outside the gene matches. From germline, CDR1 is MNHNY and CDR2 SVGAGI (reference sequence). The CDR3 extends over 16 amino acids. CDR3 protein: CASNQPGQGFDQPQHF. In nucleotides, the CDR3 is TGTGCCAGCAACCAACCGGGACAGGGATTCGATCAGCCCCAGCATTTT.

This clone has just one count. The CDR3, as DNA: TGTGCCAGCAGTGAACAGTCGGTCCTCAGGGAGACCCAGTACTTC. Its protein product is CASSEQSVLRETQYF. This rearrangement joins TRBV6-1 to TRBJ2-5; D call uncertain. V shed 2 bases and J shed 5 bases, with 15 bases lying between them. The CDR3 has 15 amino acids. The germline V gene has CDR1 MNHNS and CDR2 SASEGT.

This chain connects TRBV18 to TRBJ1-3; D perhaps matches TRBD1 (5 bases). The germline V gene encodes CDR1 KGHSH and CDR2 LQKENI. V was trimmed by 10 bases and J by 0 bases, leaving 10 bases between them. The CDR3 is 13 amino acids. This CDR3 reads CATEDISGNTIYF. The DNA of the CDR3 is TGTGCCACGGAGGACATCTCTGGAAACACCATATATTTT.

This chain connects TRBV6-1 to TRBJ2-7; D is tentatively TRBD1 or TRBD2 (5 bases each). Germline-derived CDR1 and CDR2 are MNHNS and SASEGT. V lost 1 base and J 2 bases, leaving 12 bases between the germline ends. The CDR3 extends over 15 amino acids. CDR3 in amino acids: CASSEGMGVPYEQYF. In DNA, the CDR3 is TGTGCCAGCAGTGAAGGTATGGGGGTCCCCTACGAGCAGTACTTC.

This clone has only a few counts. The rearrangement links TRBV7-9 to TRBJ2-2; 10 bases map to TRBD1. Germline V gives CDR1 SEHNR, CDR2 FQNEAQ (reference sequence). V dropped 1 base and J dropped 3; count of bases not matched to a gene: 5. There are 17 residues in the CDR3. The CDR3 sequence: CASSLEGTGAYTGELFF. CDR3 nucleotides: TGTGCCAGCAGCTTAGAGGGGACAGGGGCTTACACCGGGGAGCTGTTTTTT.

This clone occurred a few times. The chain has TRBV5-1 and TRBJ2-5; D unresolved. Germline V gene data show CDR1 as SGHRS and CDR2 as YFSETQ. V was cut by 4 bases and J by 2 bases, with 6 bases left in between. The CDR3 extends over 12 amino acids. CDR3 region: CASSLKQETQYF. The DNA of the CDR3 is TGCGCCAGCAGCCTAAAGCAAGAGACCCAGTACTTC.

The chain links TRBV20-1 to TRBJ1-2; D is unresolved. Germline CDR1 and CDR2: DFQATT and SNEGSKA (reference sequence). Trimming took off 5 bases at V and 11 bases at J, with 6 bases between the two ends. The CDR3 runs 8 residues. In nucleotides, the CDR3 is TGCAGTGCTGGGGAGTACACCTTC. Translation: CSAGEYTF.

The gene calls are TRBV9 and TRBJ2-3; D remains unclear. V shed 2 bases and J shed 2 bases, with 9 bases lying between them. Germline CDR1 reads SGDLS; CDR2 reads YYNGEE. This CDR3 spans 14 amino acids. DNA of the CDR3: TGTGCCAGCAGCGTTGATCTATTCACAGATACGCAGTATTTT. It encodes CASSVDLFTDTQYF.

This rearrangement joins TRBV9 to TRBJ2-1; 8 nucleotides match TRBD2. This CDR3 is built from 15 residues. In germline, CDR1 is SGDLS, CDR2 YYNGEE. J gave up 4 bases and V 3 bases, and 6 bases lay outside the gene matches. The CDR3 region has the DNA TGTGCCAGCAGCGAGAACTCGGGGGGGTACAATGAGCAGTTCTTC. It is translated as CASSENSGGYNEQFF.

The V and J genes are TRBV28 and TRBJ2-6, with TRBD1 matching over 9 bases. V shed 5 bases, J shed 4 bases, and the junction held 3 bases outside the gene matches. This CDR3 contains 15 residues. Germline CDR1 is MDHEN and CDR2 is SYDVKM. The CDR3 region has the DNA TGTGCCAGCAGTGGGACAGGGTACGGGGCCAACGTCCTGACTTTC. This sequence encodes CASSGTGYGANVLTF.

The chain recombines TRBV7-9 with TRBJ1-1, with 11 positions matching TRBD1. Unmatched junction bases numbered 11, after V lost 4 bases and J lost 7 bases. The germline CDR1 and CDR2 sequences are SEHNR and FQNEAQ (reference sequence). This CDR3 region has 16 residues. CDR3 nucleotide sequence: TGTGCCAGCAGCTACGCCGGGACAGGGGGGCGCGATGAAGCTTTCTTT. As protein: CASSYAGTGGRDEAFF. Full variable domain (missing parts from reference TRBV7-9 and TRBJ1-1): DTGVSQNPRHKITKRGQNVTFRCDPISEHNRLYWYRQTLGQGPEFLTYFQNEAQLEKSRLLSDRFSAERPKGSFSTLEIQRTEQGDSAMYLCASSYAGTGGRDEAFFGQGTRLTVV.

The chain carries TRBV4-1 and TRBJ2-1, with TRBD2 matching 11 bases. Germline lookup yields CDR1 MGHRA and CDR2 YSYEKL. The CDR3 is 17 residues long. V lost 0 bases, J lost 7 bases, and 8 bases stayed unmatched. This chain's CDR3 is CASSQEDGLAGGNEQFF. The CDR3 nucleotides are TGCGCCAGCAGCCAAGAGGACGGCCTAGCGGGGGGTAATGAGCAGTTCTTC.

The chain joins TRBV27 to TRBJ2-1; D gene uncertain. Trimming shortened V by 7 bases and J by 10 bases, and 20 bases separated the two germline ends. The germline CDR1 and CDR2 sequences are MNHEY and SMNVEV (reference sequence). The CDR3 length is 14 residues. In nucleotides, the CDR3 is TGTGCCAGCACCCTAGGGATTGCCGCCTCGGAGCAGTTCTTC. Protein sequence: CASTLGIAASEQFF.

CDR3 sequence: CASCAEAWLSYEQYF. DNA for the CDR3: TGTGCCAGCTGTGCCGAGGCCTGGCTCTCCTACGAGCAGTACTTC. The chain recombines TRBV6-1 with TRBJ2-7; no clear D gene. V lost 8 bases, J lost 0 bases, and 17 bases lay in between. Germline values: CDR1 MNHNS, CDR2 SASEGT. This CDR3 is 15 amino acids long.

This chain connects TRBV7-2 to TRBJ2-1, with 16 bases lining up with TRBD2. The CDR3 has 17 residues. Germline CDR1 and CDR2: SGHTA and FQGNSA. J gave up 6 bases and V 5 bases, and 7 bases lay outside the gene matches. Here the CDR3 reads CASSVGTSGGALNEQFF. The CDR3 DNA is TGTGCCAGCAGCGTCGGGACTAGCGGGGGGGCCCTCAATGAGCAGTTCTTC.

The rearrangement links TRBV12-5 to TRBJ2-3, with 8 bases that match TRBD1. The CDR3 totals 14 residues. V lost 8 bases, J lost 4 bases, and 8 bases stayed unmatched. CDR1 is LGHNT and CDR2 is FRNRAP in the germline V gene. The chain's CDR3 is CASTGQGHSDTQYF. The CDR3 DNA follows: TGTGCTAGTACCGGACAGGGTCATTCAGATACGCAGTATTTT.

The chain couples TRBV29-1 to TRBJ2-2, with TRBD2 as a possible D gene (6 bases). The CDR3 loop spans 14 amino acids. Germline V gene lookup returns CDR1 SQVTM and CDR2 ANQGSEA. Trimming took off 4 bases at V and 4 bases at J, with 13 bases between the two ends. The CDR3 nucleotides are TGCAGCGTTGGCACAGCGGGTCGCACCGGGGAGCTGTTTTTT. It codes for CSVGTAGRTGELFF.

The rearrangement links TRBV14 to TRBJ2-1; D not resolved. The germline V gene encodes CDR1 SGHDN and CDR2 FVKESK. Trimming removed 3 bases from V and 9 bases from J, with 9 bases in between. This CDR3 is built from 12 residues. The DNA of the CDR3 is TGTGCCAGCAGCCAGGTGGTCGGTGAGCAGTTCTTC. This translates into CASSQVVGEQFF.